Sequencing of this TCR beta chain was carried out in a study of OX40 agonist ivuxolimab in advanced cancers. Across the study: Those treated in dose escalation had hepatocellular carcinoma, melanoma, renal cell cancer or head and neck cancer. Three patients, one with hepatocellular carcinoma and two with cutaneous melanoma, responded partially. Notes on the study in general: Undetermined was the antigen specificity of the expanded peripheral T cells. Partial responders treated at 0.1-3.0 mg/kg exhibited clonal expansion among the lowest measured.

Sequencing used immunoSEQ multiplex PCR; TCRdb keeps in-frame clones, though not all of them. Here the sample spans about 39,000 clones, around 90% being singletons. Points on this clone: Its target is unknown.

In germline, CDR1 is SGHRS, CDR2 YFSETQ. V was clipped by 0 bases and J by 5 bases, with 17 bases between them. The CDR3 totals 16 residues. This specimen consisted of CD4+ or CD8+ T cells sorted from blood, obtained in a trial of the OX40 agonist ivuxolimab. V usage is TRBV5-1 and J usage is TRBJ1-2, with D maybe TRBD1 (5 bases). The clonotype originates from an adult with an advanced solid tumor such as melanoma, head and neck, liver or kidney cancer. DNA of the CDR3: TGCGCCAGCAGCTTGGAAGCCCCTGGCAGGGTATATGGCTACACCTTC. Its protein is CASSLEAPGRVYGYTF. Based on the CDR3 plus reference TRBV5-1 and TRBJ1-2, the full variable domain is KAGVTQTPRYLIKTRGQQVTLSCSPISGHRSVSWYQQTPGQGLQFLFEYFSETQRNKGNFPGRFSGRQFSNSRSEMNVSTLELGDSALYLCASSLEAPGRVYGYTFGSGTRLTVV.